This T cell receptor beta chain was documented in a study of blood T cell repertoires in COVID-19. Overall study context: Recovery meant two consecutive negative NP/OP PCR tests, professional clearance, or resolved symptoms.

This clone came up a few times. The data were produced by immunoSEQ multiplex PCR, yet TCRdb's version contains in-frame clones alone and is incomplete. The sample records 250,000 to 350,000 clones, approximately 90% being singletons. The J segment lost 1 base and the V segment lost 5 bases, leaving 11 bases of the junction unmatched. This CDR3 has 17 amino acids. Germline CDR1 LNHDA, CDR2 SQIVND (reference sequence). Individuals aged roughly 18 to 95 years were recruited from 24 US areas. Participants had their cohort set by participant-reported clinical history. Source material: PBMCs or T cells enriched from blood (not recorded which). The sequence was collected from a woman aged 60-75 years in a cohort exposed to, infected with or recovered from COVID-19 (not recorded which). V is TRBV19 and J is TRBJ1-5, with TRBD1 matching 7 bases. CDR3: CASSPRQGGWSNQPQHF. CDR3 coding DNA: TGTGCCAGTAGTCCCAGGCAGGGGGGTTGGAGCAATCAGCCCCAGCATTTT.